This T cell receptor (beta chain) emerged from a study of blood T cell repertoires in COVID-19. The CDR3 runs to 14 residues. The V gene lost 2 bases and the J gene lost 1 base, with 8 bases spanning the gap. Germline CDR1 is KGHSH and CDR2 is LQKENI. This clone appeared once. Sequenced by immunoSEQ multiplex PCR; TCRdb stores in-frame clones only, minus some. The sample consists of roughly 290,000 clones, 70% to 90% of them appearing once. The clonotype was recovered from a woman aged 55-75 years with acute or convalescent COVID-19. This chain links TRBV18 with TRBJ1-1, with TRBD1 as a possible D gene (5 bases). Source material: peripheral blood. The CDR3 nucleotides read TGTGCCAGCTCACCAGGGGCTGAGAACACTGAAGCTTTCTTT. Amino acid sequence: CASSPGAENTEAFF.